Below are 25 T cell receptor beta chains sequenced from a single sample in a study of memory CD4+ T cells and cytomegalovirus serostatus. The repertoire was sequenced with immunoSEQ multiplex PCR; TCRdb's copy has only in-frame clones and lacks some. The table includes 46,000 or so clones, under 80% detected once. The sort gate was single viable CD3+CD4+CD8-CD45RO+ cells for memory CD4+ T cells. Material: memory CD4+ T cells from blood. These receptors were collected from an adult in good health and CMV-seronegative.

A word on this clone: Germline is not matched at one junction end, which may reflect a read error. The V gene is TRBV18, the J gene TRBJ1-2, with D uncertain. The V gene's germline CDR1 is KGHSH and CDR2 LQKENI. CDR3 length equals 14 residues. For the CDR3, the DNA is TGTGTCAGCTCTTTACTAACGGGGAACTATGGCTACACCTTC. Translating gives CVSSLLTGNYGYTF.

In DNA, the CDR3 is TGTGCCAGCAGTCCCCGGGGCCTCCAGCCCCAGCATTTT. Its protein product is CASSPRGLQPQHF. The chain combines TRBV6-1 with TRBJ1-5; possibly TRBD1 for D (5 bases). The length of the CDR3 is 13 residues. The V and J ends lost 5 bases and 7 bases respectively, with 12 bases between them. Per germline, CDR1 MNHNS and CDR2 SASEGT.

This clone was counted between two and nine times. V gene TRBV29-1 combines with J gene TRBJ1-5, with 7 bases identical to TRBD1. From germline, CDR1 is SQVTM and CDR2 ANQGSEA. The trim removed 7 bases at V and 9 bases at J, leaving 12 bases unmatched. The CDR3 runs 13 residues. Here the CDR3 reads CSAEGQLGGPQHF. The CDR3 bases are TGCAGCGCAGAGGGACAGCTCGGGGGGCCCCAGCATTTT. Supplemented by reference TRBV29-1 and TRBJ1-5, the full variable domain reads SAVISQKPSRDICQRGTSLTIQCQVDSQVTMMFWYRQQPGQSLTLIATANQGSEATYESGFVIDKFPISRPNLTFSTLTVSNMSPEDSSIYLCSAEGQLGGPQHFGDGTRLSIL.

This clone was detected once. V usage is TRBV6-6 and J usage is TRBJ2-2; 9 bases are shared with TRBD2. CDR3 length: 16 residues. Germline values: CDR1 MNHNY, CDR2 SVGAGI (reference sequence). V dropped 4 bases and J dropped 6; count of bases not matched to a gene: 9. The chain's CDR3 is CASSLRRGGQAGELFF. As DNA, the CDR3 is TGTGCCAGCAGTTTAAGGCGGGGGGGCCAAGCCGGGGAGCTGTTTTTT.

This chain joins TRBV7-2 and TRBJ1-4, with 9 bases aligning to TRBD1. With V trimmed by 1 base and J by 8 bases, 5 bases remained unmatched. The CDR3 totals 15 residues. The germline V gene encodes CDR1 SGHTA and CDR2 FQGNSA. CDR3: CASSLVGTGSEKLFF. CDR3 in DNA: TGTGCCAGCAGCTTAGTCGGGACAGGGAGCGAAAAACTGTTTTTT.

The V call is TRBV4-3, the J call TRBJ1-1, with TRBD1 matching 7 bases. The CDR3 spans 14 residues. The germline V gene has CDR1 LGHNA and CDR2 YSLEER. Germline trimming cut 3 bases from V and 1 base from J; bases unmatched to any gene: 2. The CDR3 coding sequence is TGCGCCAGCAGCCATGACAGGGCGAACACTGAAGCTTTCTTT. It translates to CASSHDRANTEAFF.

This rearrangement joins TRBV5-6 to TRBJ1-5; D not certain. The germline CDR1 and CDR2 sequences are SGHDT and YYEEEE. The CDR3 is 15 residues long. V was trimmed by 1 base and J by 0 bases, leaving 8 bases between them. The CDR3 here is CASSLRLNSNQPQHF. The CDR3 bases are TGTGCCAGCAGCTTGAGGCTGAATAGCAATCAGCCCCAGCATTTT.

The CDR3 DNA follows: TGTGCCAGCAGTACTCAGAGACATAATTCACCCCTCCACTTT. Translating it yields CASSTQRHNSPLHF. The chain has TRBV28 and TRBJ1-6; D remains unclear. The V gene's germline CDR1 is MDHEN and CDR2 SYDVKM. The V and J ends lost 5 bases and 5 bases respectively, with 10 bases between them. The CDR3 is made up of 14 amino acids.

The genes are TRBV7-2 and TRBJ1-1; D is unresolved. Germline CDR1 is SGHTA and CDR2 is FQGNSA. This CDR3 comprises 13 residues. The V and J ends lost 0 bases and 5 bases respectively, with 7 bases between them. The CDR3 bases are TGTGCCAGCAGCTTAGCAGGCAGAACTGAAGCTTTCTTT. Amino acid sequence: CASSLAGRTEAFF. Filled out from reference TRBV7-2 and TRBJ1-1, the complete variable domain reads GAGVSQSPSNKVTEKGKDVELRCDPISGHTALYWYRQSLGQGLEFLIYFQGNSAPDKSGLPSDRFSAERTGGSVSTLTIQRTQQEDSAVYLCASSLAGRTEAFFGQGTRLTVV.

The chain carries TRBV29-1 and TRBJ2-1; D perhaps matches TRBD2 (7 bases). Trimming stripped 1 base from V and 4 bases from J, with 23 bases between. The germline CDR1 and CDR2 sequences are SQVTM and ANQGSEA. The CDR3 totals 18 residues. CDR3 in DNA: TGCAGCGTTGAAGGTGGGGGCGCGGGGGCCACAAAATACAATGAGCAGTTCTTC. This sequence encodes CSVEGGGAGATKYNEQFF.

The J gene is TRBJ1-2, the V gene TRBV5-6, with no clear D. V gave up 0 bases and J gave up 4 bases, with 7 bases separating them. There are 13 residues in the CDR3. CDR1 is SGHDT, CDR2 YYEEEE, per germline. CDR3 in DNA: TGTGCCAGCAGCTTGGGCCCGATCTATGGCTACACCTTC. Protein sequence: CASSLGPIYGYTF. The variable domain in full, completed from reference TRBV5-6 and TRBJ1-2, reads DAGVTQSPTHLIKTRGQQVTLRCSPKSGHDTVSWYQQALGQGPQFIFQYYEEEERQRGNFPDRFSGHQFPNYSSELNVNALLLGDSALYLCASSLGPIYGYTFGSGTRLTVV.

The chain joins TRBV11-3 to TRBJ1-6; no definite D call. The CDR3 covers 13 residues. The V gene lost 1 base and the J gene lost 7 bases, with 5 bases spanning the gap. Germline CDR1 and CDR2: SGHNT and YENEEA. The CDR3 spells CASSLGRNSPLHF. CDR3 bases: TGTGCCAGCAGCTTAGGGAGGAATTCACCCCTCCACTTT.

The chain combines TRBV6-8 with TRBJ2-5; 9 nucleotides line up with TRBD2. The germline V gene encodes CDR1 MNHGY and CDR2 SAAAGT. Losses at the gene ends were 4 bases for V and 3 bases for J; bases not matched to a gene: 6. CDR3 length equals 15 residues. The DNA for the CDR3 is TGTGCCAGCAGTTTGTCGGTAGCGGGGGAAGAGACCCAGTACTTC. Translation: CASSLSVAGEETQYF.

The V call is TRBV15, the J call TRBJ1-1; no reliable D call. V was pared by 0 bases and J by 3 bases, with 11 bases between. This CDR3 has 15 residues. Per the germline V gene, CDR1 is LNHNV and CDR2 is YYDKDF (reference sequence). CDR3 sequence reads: CATSRDRGVDTEAFF. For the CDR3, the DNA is TGTGCCACCAGCAGAGACCGGGGAGTGGACACTGAAGCTTTCTTT.

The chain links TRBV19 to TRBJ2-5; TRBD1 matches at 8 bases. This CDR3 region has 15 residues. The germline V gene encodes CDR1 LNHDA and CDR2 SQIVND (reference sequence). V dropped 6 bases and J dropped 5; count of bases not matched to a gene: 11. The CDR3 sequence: CASRTGQGETETQYF. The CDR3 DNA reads TGTGCCAGTAGGACCGGACAGGGCGAAACGGAGACCCAGTACTTC.

The CDR3 sequence is CASSLTGLTDTQYF. The CDR3 DNA follows: TGTGCCAGCAGCTTAACGGGACTCACAGATACGCAGTATTTT. The chain is built from TRBV7-3 and TRBJ2-3, with TRBD2 as a possible D gene (6 bases). This CDR3 is built from 14 residues. V gave up 0 bases and J gave up 2 bases, with 6 bases separating them. Looked up from germline, CDR1 is SGHTA and CDR2 is FQGTGA.

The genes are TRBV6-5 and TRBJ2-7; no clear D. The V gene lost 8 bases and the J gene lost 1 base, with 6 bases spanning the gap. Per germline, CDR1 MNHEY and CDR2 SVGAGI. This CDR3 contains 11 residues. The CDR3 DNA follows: TGTGCCAGCGGTAGGTCCTACGAGCAGTACTTC. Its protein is CASGRSYEQYF.

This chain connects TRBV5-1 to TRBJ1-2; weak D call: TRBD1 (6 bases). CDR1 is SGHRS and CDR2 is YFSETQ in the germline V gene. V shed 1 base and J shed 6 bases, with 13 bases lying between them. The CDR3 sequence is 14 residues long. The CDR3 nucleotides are TGCGCCAGCAGCTTGTCGACAGGAGGGGATGGCTACACCTTC. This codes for CASSLSTGGDGYTF. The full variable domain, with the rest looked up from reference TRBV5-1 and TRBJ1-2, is KAGVTQTPRYLIKTRGQQVTLSCSPISGHRSVSWYQQTPGQGLQFLFEYFSETQRNKGNFPGRFSGRQFSNSRSEMNVSTLELGDSALYLCASSLSTGGDGYTFGSGTRLTVV.

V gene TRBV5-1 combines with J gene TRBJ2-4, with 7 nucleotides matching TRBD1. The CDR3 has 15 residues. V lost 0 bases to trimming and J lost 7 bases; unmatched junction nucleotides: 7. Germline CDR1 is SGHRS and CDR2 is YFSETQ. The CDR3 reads CASSLGGQGDNIQYF. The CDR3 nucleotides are TGCGCCAGCAGCTTGGGCGGTCAGGGGGATAACATTCAGTACTTC. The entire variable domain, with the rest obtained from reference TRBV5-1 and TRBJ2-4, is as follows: KAGVTQTPRYLIKTRGQQVTLSCSPISGHRSVSWYQQTPGQGLQFLFEYFSETQRNKGNFPGRFSGRQFSNSRSEMNVSTLELGDSALYLCASSLGGQGDNIQYFGAGTRLSVL.

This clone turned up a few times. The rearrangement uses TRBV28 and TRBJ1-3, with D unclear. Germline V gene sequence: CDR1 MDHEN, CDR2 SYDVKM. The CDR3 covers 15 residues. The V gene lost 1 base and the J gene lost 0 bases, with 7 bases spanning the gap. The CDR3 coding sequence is TGTGCCAGCAGTTTATTGCTTTTCTCTGGAAACACCATATATTTT. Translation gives CASSLLLFSGNTIYF. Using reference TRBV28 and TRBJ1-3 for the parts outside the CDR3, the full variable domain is DVKVTQSSRYLVKRTGEKVFLECVQDMDHENMFWYRQDPGLGLRLIYFSYDVKMKEKGDIPEGYSVSREKKERFSLILESASTNQTSMYLCASSLLLFSGNTIYFGEGSWLTVV.

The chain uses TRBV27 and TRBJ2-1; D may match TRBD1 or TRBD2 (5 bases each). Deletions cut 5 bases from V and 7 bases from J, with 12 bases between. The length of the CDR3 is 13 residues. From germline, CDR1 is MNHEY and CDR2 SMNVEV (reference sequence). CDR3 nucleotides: TGTGCCAGCAGTCCGTGGGGGAAAAATGAGCAGTTCTTC. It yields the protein CASSPWGKNEQFF.

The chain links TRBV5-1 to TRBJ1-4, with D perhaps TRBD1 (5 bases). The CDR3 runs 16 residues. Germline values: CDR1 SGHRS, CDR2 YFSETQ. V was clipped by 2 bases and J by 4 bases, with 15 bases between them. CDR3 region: CASSLTGHALNEKLFF. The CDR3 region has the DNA TGCGCCAGCAGCTTAACAGGACATGCCCTTAATGAAAAACTGTTTTTT.

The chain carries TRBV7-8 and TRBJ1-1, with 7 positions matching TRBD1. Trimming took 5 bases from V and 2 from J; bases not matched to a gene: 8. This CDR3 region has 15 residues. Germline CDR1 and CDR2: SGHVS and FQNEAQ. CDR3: CASSPRGGRNTEAFF. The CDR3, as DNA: TGTGCCAGCAGCCCCAGGGGGGGCCGTAACACTGAAGCTTTCTTT.

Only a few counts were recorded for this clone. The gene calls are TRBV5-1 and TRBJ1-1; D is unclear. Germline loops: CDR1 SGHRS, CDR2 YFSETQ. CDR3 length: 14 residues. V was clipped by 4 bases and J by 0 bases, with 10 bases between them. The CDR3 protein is CASSRISMNTEAFF. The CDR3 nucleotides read TGCGCCAGCAGCCGGATAAGCATGAACACTGAAGCTTTCTTT. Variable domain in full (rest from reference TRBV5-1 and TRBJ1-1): KAGVTQTPRYLIKTRGQQVTLSCSPISGHRSVSWYQQTPGQGLQFLFEYFSETQRNKGNFPGRFSGRQFSNSRSEMNVSTLELGDSALYLCASSRISMNTEAFFGQGTRLTVV.

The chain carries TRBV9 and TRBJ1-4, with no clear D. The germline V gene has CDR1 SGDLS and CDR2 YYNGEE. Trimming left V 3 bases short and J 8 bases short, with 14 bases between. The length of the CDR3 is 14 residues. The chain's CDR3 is CASSASSIGEKLFF. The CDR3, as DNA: TGTGCCAGCAGCGCCAGCTCGATTGGGGAAAAACTGTTTTTT.